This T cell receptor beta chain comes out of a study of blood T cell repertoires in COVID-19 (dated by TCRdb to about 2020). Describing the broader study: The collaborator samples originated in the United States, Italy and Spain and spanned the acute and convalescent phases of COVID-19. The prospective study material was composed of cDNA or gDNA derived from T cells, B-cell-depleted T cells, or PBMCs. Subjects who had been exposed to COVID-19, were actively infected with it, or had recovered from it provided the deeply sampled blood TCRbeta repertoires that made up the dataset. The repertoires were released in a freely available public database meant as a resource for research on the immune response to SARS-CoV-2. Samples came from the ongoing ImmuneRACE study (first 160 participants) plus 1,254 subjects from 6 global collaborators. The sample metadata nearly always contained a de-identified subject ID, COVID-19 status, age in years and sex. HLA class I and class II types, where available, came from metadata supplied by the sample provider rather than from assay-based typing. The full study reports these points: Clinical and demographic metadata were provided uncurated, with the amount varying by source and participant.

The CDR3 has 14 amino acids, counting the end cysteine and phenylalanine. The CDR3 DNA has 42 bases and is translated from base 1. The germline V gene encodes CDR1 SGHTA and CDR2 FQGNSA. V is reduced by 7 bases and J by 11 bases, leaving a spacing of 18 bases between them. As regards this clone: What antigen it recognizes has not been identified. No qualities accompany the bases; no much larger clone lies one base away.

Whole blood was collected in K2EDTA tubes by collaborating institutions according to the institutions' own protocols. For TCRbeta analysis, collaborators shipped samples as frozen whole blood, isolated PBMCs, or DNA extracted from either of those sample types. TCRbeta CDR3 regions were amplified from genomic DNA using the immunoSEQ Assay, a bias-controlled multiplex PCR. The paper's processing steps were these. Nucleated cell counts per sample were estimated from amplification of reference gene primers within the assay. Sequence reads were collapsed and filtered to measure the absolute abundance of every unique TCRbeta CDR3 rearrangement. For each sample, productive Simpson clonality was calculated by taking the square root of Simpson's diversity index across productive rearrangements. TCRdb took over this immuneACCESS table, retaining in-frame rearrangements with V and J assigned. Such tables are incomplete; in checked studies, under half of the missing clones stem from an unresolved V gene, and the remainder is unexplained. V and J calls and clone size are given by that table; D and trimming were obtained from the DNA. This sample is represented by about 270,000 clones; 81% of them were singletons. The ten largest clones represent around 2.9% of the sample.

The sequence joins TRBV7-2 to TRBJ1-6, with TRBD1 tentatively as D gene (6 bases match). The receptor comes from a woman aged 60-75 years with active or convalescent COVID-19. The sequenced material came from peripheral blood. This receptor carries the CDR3 CASNRDTTDPPLHF. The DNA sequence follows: TGTGCCAGCAACCGGGACACCACCGATCCACCCCTCCACTTT.